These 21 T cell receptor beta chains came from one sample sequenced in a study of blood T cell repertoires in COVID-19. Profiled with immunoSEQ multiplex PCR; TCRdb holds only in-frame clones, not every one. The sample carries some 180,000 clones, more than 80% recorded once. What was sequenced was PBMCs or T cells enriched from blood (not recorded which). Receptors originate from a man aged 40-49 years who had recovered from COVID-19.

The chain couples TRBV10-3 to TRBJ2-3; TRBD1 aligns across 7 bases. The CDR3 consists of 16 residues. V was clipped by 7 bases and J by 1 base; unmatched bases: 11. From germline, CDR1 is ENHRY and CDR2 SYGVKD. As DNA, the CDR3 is TGTGCCATCAACTACTTTCCGGGACAGCGCACAGATACGCAGTATTTT. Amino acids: CAINYFPGQRTDTQYF.

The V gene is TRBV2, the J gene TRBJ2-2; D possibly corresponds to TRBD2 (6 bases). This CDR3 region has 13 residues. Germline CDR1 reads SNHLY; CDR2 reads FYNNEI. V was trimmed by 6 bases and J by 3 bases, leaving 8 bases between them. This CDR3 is CASRGLDTGELFF. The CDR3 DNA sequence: TGTGCCAGCAGGGGACTTGACACCGGGGAGCTGTTTTTT. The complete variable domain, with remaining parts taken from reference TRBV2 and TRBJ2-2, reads EPEVTQTPSHQVTQMGQEVILRCVPISNHLYFYWYRQILGQKVEFLVSFYNNEISEKSEIFDDQFSVERPDGSNFTLKIRSTKLEDSAMYFCASRGLDTGELFFGEGSRLTVL.

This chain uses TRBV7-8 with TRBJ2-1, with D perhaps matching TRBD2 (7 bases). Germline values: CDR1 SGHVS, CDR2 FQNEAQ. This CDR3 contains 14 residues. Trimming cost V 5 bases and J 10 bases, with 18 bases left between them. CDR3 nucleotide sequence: TGTGCCAGCAGCCGAGGGGGGGGGCCCCCCGAGCAGTTCTTC. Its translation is CASSRGGGPPEQFF.

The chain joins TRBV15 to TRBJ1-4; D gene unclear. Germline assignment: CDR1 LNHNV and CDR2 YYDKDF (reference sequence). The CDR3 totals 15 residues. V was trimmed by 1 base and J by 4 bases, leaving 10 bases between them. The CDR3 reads CATSRVSGVNEKLFF. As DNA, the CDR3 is TGTGCCACCAGCAGAGTCTCGGGAGTTAATGAAAAACTGTTTTTT. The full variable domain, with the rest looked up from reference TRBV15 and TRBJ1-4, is DAMVIQNPRYQVTQFGKPVTLSCSQTLNHNVMYWYQQKSSQAPKLLFHYYDKDFNNEADTPDNFQSRRPNTSFCFLDIRSPGLGDTAMYLCATSRVSGVNEKLFFGSGTQLSVL.

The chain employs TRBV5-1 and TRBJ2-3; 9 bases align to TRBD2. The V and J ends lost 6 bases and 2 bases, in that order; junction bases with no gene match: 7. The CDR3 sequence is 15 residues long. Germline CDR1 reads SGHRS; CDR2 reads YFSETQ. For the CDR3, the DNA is TGCGCCAGCACCTTTGGACTAGCGAACACAGATACGCAGTATTTT. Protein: CASTFGLANTDTQYF.

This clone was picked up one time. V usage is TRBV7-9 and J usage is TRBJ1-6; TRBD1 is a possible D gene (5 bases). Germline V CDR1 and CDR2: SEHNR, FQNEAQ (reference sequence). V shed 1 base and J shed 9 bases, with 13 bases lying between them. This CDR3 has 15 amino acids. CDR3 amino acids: CASSLEAIGGSPLHF. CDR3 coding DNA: TGTGCCAGCAGCTTAGAGGCAATCGGGGGTTCACCCCTCCACTTT.

The CDR3 sequence is CASSRLAGSPYNEQFF. The CDR3 DNA reads TGTGCCAGCAGCCGTCTTGCGGGCTCCCCCTACAATGAGCAGTTCTTC. The chain uses TRBV11-3 and TRBJ2-1; a possible D gene is TRBD2 (5 bases). CDR1 SGHNT and CDR2 YENEEA come from the germline V gene. The CDR3 contains 16 residues. V gave up 5 bases and J gave up 2 bases, with 16 bases separating them. The variable domain in full, completed from reference TRBV11-3 and TRBJ2-1, reads EAGVVQSPRYKIIEKKQPVAFWCNPISGHNTLYWYLQNLGQGPELLIRYENEEAVDDSQLPKDRFSAERLKGVDSTLKIQPAELGDSAVYLCASSRLAGSPYNEQFFGPGTRLTVL.

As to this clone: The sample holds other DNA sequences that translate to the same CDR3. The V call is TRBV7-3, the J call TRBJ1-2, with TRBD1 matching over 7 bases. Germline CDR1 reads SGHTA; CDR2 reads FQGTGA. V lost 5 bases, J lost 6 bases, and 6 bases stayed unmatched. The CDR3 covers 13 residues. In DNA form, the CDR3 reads TGTGCCAGCAGCCCGAGACAGGGTGATGGCTACACCTTC. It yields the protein CASSPRQGDGYTF.

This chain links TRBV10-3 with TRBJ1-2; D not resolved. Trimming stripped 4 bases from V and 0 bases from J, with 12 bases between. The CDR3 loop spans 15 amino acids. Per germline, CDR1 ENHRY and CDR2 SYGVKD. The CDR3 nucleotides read TGTGCCATCAGTGCAAGCACTACCTCTAACTATGGCTACACCTTC. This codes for CAISASTTSNYGYTF.

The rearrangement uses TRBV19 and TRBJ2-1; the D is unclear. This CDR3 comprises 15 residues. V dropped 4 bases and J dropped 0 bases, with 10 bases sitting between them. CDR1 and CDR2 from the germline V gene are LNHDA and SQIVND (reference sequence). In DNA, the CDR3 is TGTGCCAGTAGTACCGGGTTGAGCTCCTACAATGAGCAGTTCTTC. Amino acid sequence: CASSTGLSSYNEQFF.

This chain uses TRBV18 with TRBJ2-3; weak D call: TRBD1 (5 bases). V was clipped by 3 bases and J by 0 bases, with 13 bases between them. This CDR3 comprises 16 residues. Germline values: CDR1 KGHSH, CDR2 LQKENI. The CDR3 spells CASSPWTLTSTDTQYF. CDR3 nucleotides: TGTGCCAGCTCACCCTGGACACTGACGAGCACAGATACGCAGTATTTT.

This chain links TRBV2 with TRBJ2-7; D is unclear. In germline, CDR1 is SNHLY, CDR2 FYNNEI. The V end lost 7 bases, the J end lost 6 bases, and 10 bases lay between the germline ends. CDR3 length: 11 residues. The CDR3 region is CASTASLEQYF. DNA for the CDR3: TGTGCCAGCACAGCGAGCCTCGAGCAGTACTTC.

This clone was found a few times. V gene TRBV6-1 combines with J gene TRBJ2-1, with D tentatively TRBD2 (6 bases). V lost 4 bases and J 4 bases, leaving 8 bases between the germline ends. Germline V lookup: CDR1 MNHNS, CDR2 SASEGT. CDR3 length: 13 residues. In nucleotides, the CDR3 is TGTGCCAGCAGTGTAGCGGAGTACAATGAGCAGTTCTTC. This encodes CASSVAEYNEQFF.

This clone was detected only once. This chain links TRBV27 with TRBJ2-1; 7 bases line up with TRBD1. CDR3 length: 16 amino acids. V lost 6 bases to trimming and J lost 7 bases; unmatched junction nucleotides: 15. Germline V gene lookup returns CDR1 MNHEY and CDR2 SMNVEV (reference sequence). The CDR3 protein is CASRIQGLTGNNEQFF. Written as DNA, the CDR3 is TGTGCCAGCAGAATCCAAGGCTTGACAGGGAATAATGAGCAGTTCTTC.

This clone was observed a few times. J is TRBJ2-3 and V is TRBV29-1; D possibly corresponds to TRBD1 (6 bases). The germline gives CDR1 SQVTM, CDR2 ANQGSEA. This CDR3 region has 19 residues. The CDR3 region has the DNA TGCGCATATTACAGTGTAGGGGGAGAGGACCACCTTCCCACAGATACGCAGTATTTT. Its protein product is CAYYSVGGEDHLPTDTQYF.

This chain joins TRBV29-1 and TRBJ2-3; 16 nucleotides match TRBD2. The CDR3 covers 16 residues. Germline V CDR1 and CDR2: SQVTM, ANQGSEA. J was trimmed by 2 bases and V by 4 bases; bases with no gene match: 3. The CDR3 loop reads CSVGGTSGRATDTQYF. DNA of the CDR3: TGCAGCGTTGGGGGGACTAGCGGGAGGGCCACAGATACGCAGTATTTT.

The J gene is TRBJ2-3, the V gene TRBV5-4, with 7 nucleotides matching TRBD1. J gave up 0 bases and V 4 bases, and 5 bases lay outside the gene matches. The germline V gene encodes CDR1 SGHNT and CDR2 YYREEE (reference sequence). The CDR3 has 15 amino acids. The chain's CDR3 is CASSGDRDSTDTQYF. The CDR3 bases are TGTGCCAGCAGCGGCGACAGGGATAGCACAGATACGCAGTATTTT. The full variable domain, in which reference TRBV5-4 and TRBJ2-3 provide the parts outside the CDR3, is ETGVTQSPTHLIKTRGQQVTLRCSSQSGHNTVSWYQQALGQGPQFIFQYYREEENGRGNFPPRFSGLQFPNYSSELNVNALELDDSALYLCASSGDRDSTDTQYFGPGTRLTVL.

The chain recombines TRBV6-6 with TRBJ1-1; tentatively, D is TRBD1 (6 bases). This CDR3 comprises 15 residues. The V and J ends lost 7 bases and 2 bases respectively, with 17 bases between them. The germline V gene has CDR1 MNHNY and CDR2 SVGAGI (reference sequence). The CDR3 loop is CASTPRGAGNTEAFF. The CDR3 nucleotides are TGTGCCAGCACCCCCCGGGGGGCGGGAAACACTGAAGCTTTCTTT.

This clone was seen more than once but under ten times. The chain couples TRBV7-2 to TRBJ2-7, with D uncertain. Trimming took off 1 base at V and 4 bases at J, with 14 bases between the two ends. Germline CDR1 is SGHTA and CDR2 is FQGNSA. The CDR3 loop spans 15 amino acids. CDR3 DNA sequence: TGTGCCAGCAGCTTAGGGCCCGCCAGGCAGTACGAGCAGTACTTC. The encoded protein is CASSLGPARQYEQYF.

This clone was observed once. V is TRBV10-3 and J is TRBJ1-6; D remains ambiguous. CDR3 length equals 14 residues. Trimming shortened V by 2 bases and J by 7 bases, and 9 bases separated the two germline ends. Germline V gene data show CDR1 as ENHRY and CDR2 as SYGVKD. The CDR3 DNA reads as TGTGCCATCAGTGAGGTGGCAGTCAATTCACCCCTCCACTTT. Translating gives CAISEVAVNSPLHF.

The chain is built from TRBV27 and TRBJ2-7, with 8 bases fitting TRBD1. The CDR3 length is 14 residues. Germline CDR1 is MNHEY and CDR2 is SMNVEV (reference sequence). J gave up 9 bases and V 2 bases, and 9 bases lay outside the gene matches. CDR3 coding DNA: TGTGCCAGCAGTTTACAGGGGGCGCCCGAAAGGCAGTACTTC. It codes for CASSLQGAPERQYF.